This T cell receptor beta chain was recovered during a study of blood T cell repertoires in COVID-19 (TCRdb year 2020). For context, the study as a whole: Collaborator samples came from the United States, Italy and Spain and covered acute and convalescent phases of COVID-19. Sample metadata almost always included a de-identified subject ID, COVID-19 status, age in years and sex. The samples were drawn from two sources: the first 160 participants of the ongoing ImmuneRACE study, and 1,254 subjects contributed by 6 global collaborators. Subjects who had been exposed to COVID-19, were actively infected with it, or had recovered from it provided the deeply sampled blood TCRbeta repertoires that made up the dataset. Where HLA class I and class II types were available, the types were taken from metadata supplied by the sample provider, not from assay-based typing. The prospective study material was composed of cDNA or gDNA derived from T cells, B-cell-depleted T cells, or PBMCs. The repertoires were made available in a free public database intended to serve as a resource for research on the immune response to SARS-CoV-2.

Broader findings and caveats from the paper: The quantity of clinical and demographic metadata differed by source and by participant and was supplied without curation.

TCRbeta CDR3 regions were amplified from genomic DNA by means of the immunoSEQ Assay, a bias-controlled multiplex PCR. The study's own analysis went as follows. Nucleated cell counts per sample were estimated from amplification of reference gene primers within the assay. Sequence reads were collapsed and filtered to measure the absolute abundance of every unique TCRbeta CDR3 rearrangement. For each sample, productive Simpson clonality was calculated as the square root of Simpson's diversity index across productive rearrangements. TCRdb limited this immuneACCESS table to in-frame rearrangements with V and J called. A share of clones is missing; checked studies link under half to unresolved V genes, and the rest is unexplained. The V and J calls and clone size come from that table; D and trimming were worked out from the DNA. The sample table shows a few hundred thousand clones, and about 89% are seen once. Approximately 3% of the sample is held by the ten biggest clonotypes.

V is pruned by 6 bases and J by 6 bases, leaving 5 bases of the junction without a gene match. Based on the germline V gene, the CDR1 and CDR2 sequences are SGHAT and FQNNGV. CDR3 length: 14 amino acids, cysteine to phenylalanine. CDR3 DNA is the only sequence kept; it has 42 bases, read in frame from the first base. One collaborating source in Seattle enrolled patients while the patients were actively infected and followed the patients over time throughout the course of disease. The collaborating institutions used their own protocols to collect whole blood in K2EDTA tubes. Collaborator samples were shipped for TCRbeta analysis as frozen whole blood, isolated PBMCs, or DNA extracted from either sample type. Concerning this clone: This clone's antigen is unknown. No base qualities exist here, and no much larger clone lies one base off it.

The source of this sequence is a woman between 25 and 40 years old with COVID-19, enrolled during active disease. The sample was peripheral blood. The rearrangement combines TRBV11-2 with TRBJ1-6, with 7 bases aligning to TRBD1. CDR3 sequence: CASSRGQINSPLHF. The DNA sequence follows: TGTGCCAGCAGTCGGGGACAGATTAATTCACCCCTCCACTTT.